This T cell receptor (beta chain) was profiled in a study of T cells after yellow fever vaccination. Study findings and constraints: Reappearance after the booster was seen for most primary-vaccination clones, at 96% CD4 and 85% to 90% CD8.

Germline CDR1 reads SGHAT; CDR2 reads FQNNGV. V was cut by 4 bases and J by 12 bases, with 10 bases left in between. This CDR3 is built from 11 residues. This clonotype came up many times. Its specificity is unknown. Using its own MiXCR run on the 5' RACE reads, TCRdb lists one record per CDR3 protein. This table has some 130,000 distinct CDR3 sequences, about 6.2% appearing once. The chain joins TRBV11-2 to TRBJ2-1, with unresolved D. Sequenced material: CD4+ T cells sorted from PBMCs, taken 10 days after the yellow fever booster vaccination. This receptor was identified in a man aged 25-40 years who received the YFV17D yellow fever vaccine. The CDR3 bases are TGTGCCAGCAGCTCCCTTTACGCGCAGTTCTTC. Residues: CASSSLYAQFF.